The rows below give T cell receptor beta chains drawn from one sample of a study of tumor and adjacent non-tumor tissue in lung cancer. TCRdb re-derived calls from the multiplex PCR reads in MiXCR, one entry per CDR3 protein. The data show around 70,000 distinct CDR3 sequences, about three quarters seen once. Sequenced input: lung tumor tissue. The origin of the receptors is a man aged 55 to 70 with non-small cell lung cancer. The CDR3 runs from the conserved cysteine through the conserved F or W. The order of the fields is V gene, CDR3 protein.

>TRBV20-1
CSVRGVGRGWGKSNQPQHF
>TRBV6-5
CARRPDRGRQFYEQYF
>TRBV24-1
CVTSDSLAGGASSTDTQYF
>TRBV6-4
CASSDKGAESYNEQFF
>TRBV20-1
CSASHQDAGNSIYF
>TRBV30
CAWNPPGGNQPQHF
>TRBV6-5
CTSSYSRRGGQTQYF
>TRBV24-1
CATSDRQGRTYEQYF
>TRBV20-1
CNARSGLAGTWDEQFF
>TRBV6-6
CTSSYSETQYF
>TRBV12-5
CASGLERSGQGIPGTEAFF
>TRBV10-2
CASLSTGSLAGGSYNDLFF
>TRBV18
CASSPVGSESSYNEQFF
>TRBV20-1
CRATGTSGRFDEQYF
>TRBV10-3
CTISDHLTAYSLLHF
>TRBV12-3/TRBV12-4
CASSLEGNTGELLF
>TRBV6-1
CASSEARGPRITDTQYF
>TRBV29-1
CSAVRGQRTGALF
>TRBV5-6
CVNSLGGTHRVRAQYF
>TRBV27
CASSLTRGLSNDQYF
>TRBV10-3
CAISETWNESEKLFF
>TRBV29-1
CSVESMLAGDYNEHFF
>TRBV12-3/TRBV12-4
CASSIRTGDYGYAF
>TRBV5-5
CASSLVGGQPLPQHF
>TRBV29-1
CSGQGSRGETDKQYF
>TRBV12-3/TRBV12-4
CASRPTSGRNEPYF